Here is one TCR beta chain with its context. Its antigen is unidentified. Using a J-beta primer mix together with a sample-barcoded 5' primer, a second PCR was run for roughly 7 to 11 cycles. TCRdb recomputed calls from the 5' RACE reads with MiXCR, one row per CDR3 protein. The sample carries 600,000 to 900,000 distinct CDR3 sequences, about 26% recorded once. This CDR3 comprises 13 residues. The J segment lost 3 bases and the V segment lost 6 bases, leaving 7 bases of the junction unmatched. CDR1 and CDR2 (germline): SQVTM, ANQGSEA. The sample comes from a study of blood T cells in healthy people across ages. Notes on the study in general: Naive T cell percentage strongly correlated with TCR beta diversity.

These same records also appear under a second study, on T cells of mothers and their children.

This TCR derives from a boy younger than 18 in good health. Sequencing was carried out using blood. V is TRBV29-1 and J is TRBJ2-5, with TRBD2 matching over 7 bases. The CDR3 protein is CSVPVSGEETQYF. CDR3 nucleotide sequence: TGCAGCGTCCCCGTAAGCGGGGAAGAGACCCAGTACTTC.